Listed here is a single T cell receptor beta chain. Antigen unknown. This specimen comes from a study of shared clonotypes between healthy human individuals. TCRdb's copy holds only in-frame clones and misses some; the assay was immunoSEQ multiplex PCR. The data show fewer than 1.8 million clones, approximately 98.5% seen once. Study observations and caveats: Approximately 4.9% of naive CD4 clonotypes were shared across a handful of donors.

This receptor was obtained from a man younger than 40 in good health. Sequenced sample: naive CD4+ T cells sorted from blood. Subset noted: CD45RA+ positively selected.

The CDR3 reads CATSIAGFGYTF. The DNA of the CDR3 is TGTGCCACCAGCATTGCAGGGTTTGGCTACACCTTC. The rearrangement uses TRBV15 and TRBJ1-2; D may be TRBD1 (5 bases). This CDR3 contains 12 residues. CDR1 LNHNV and CDR2 YYDKDF come from the germline V gene (reference sequence). V lost 4 bases and J lost 7, with 10 bases in between. The full variable domain, completed using reference TRBV15 and TRBJ1-2, is DAMVIQNPRYQVTQFGKPVTLSCSQTLNHNVMYWYQQKSSQAPKLLFHYYDKDFNNEADTPDNFQSRRPNTSFCFLDIRSPGLGDTAMYLCATSIAGFGYTFGSGTRLTVV.